One sample yielded the 18 T cell receptor beta chains listed below, sequenced in a study of blood T cell repertoires in COVID-19. TCRdb keeps only in-frame clones here, not all; method: immunoSEQ multiplex PCR. Here the sample spans 250,000 to 350,000 clones, roughly 89% being singletons. Material: peripheral blood. Source of these receptors: a woman in her twenties or thirties with active or convalescent COVID-19.

The CDR3 sequence is CASSPDRGLSSYEQYF. CDR3 bases: TGTGCCAGTAGTCCCGACAGGGGGTTGAGCTCCTACGAGCAGTACTTC. This chain uses TRBV19 with TRBJ2-7; TRBD1 aligns across 9 bases. Germline loops: CDR1 LNHDA, CDR2 SQIVND (reference sequence). V gave up 5 bases and J gave up 0 bases; unmatched junction bases: 8. CDR3 size: 16 residues.

This chain uses TRBV6-5 with TRBJ1-1; D unclear. CDR3 length: 16 residues. V was clipped by 1 base and J by 2 bases, with 14 bases between them. Germline CDR1 and CDR2: MNHEY and SVGAGI. The CDR3 sequence is CASSYYPGKGNTEAFF. The CDR3 nucleotides are TGTGCCAGCAGTTACTATCCGGGAAAGGGTAACACTGAAGCTTTCTTT.

The rearrangement joins TRBV3-1 (or the pseudogene TRBV3-2) to TRBJ2-6, with D possibly TRBD2 on 5 matching bases. Trimming removed 0 bases from V and 0 bases from J, with 6 bases in between. Germline CDR1 is LGHDT and CDR2 is YNNKEL (reference sequence). CDR3 length equals 16 residues. CDR3 in amino acids: CASSQDLASGANVLTF. In nucleotides, the CDR3 is TGTGCCAGCAGCCAAGATCTAGCCTCTGGGGCCAACGTCCTGACTTTC.

CDR3 in amino acids: CASSSDRGHGYTF. CDR3 DNA sequence: TGTGCCAGCAGTTCGGACAGGGGGCATGGCTACACCTTC. This chain links TRBV6-5 with TRBJ1-2, with TRBD1 matching over 11 bases. Germline lookup yields CDR1 MNHEY and CDR2 SVGAGI. The V gene end was trimmed by 4 bases and the J gene end by 6 bases; junction bases not matched to a gene: 1. There are 13 residues in the CDR3.

There are a few counts of this clone. The rearrangement uses TRBV4-1 and TRBJ2-7, with D possibly being TRBD2 (5 bases). The CDR3 has 15 residues. The germline V gene has CDR1 MGHRA and CDR2 YSYEKL. Deletions cut 0 bases from V and 2 bases from J, with 11 bases between. The CDR3 DNA is TGCGCCAGCAGCCAAGATAGCTACGGGGCCTACGAGCAGTACTTC. It specifies CASSQDSYGAYEQYF.

The genes are TRBV7-8 and TRBJ1-4; possible D gene TRBD1, 5 bases. The germline CDR1 and CDR2 sequences are SGHVS and FQNEAQ. Trimming took 5 bases from V and 8 from J, leaving 18 bases between them. The CDR3 runs 15 residues. DNA for the CDR3: TGTGCCAGCAGCCGGGAGGGGAAGGGTCTCGAAAAACTGTTTTTT. Residues: CASSREGKGLEKLFF.

In regard to this clone: One end of the junction fails to match germline, which may point to a read error. The V gene is TRBV5-3, the J gene TRBJ2-7, with D tentatively TRBD1 (6 bases). TRBV5-3 carries the ORF label, with uncertain function. The CDR3 loop spans 8 amino acids. The CDR3 sequence is CARSPGDF. The CDR3 region has the DNA TGTGCCAGAAGCCCAGGGGATTTC.

The rearrangement uses TRBV6-1 and TRBJ1-4; 8 bases map to TRBD1. The germline CDR1 and CDR2 sequences are MNHNS and SASEGT. V dropped 6 bases and J dropped 3; count of bases not matched to a gene: 6. The length of the CDR3 is 15 residues. CDR3 DNA sequence: TGTGCCAGCAGACTTCCGGGACAGGCTAATGAAAAACTGTTTTTT. Translating it yields CASRLPGQANEKLFF.

This clone has just a few counts. The chain employs TRBV7-2 and TRBJ2-3, with 7 positions matching TRBD1. V shed 2 bases and J 5 bases; nucleotides not matched to a gene: 10. The germline gives CDR1 SGHTA, CDR2 FQGNSA. The CDR3 loop spans 16 amino acids. The CDR3 DNA follows: TGTGCCAGCAGCTTACCGAAGGGGGCCGTCGAAGATACGCAGTATTTT. It specifies CASSLPKGAVEDTQYF. The full variable domain, its missing parts supplied by reference TRBV7-2 and TRBJ2-3, is GAGVSQSPSNKVTEKGKDVELRCDPISGHTALYWYRQSLGQGLEFLIYFQGNSAPDKSGLPSDRFSAERTGGSVSTLTIQRTQQEDSAVYLCASSLPKGAVEDTQYFGPGTRLTVL.

This chain links TRBV5-1 with TRBJ1-1; D might be TRBD1 (6 bases). The CDR3 is made up of 15 amino acids. In germline, CDR1 is SGHRS, CDR2 YFSETQ. Trimming pared 4 bases from V and 3 bases from J, leaving 16 bases between. CDR3 amino acids: CASSADTGPHTEAFF. CDR3 bases: TGCGCCAGCAGCGCGGATACAGGGCCCCACACTGAAGCTTTCTTT.

V gene TRBV7-6 combines with J gene TRBJ2-2; 7 nucleotides line up with TRBD2. The V segment lost 2 bases and the J segment 3 bases; nucleotides outside the gene matches: 3. From germline, CDR1 is SGHVS and CDR2 FNYEAQ. CDR3 length: 15 residues. This CDR3 reads CASSLSGGDTGELFF. The CDR3 DNA reads as TGTGCCAGCAGCTTAAGTGGGGGGGACACCGGGGAGCTGTTTTTT.

The chain recombines TRBV7-2 with TRBJ2-1; 11 bases align to TRBD2. The junction had 5 bases not matched to a gene; V was cut back by 3 bases and J by 7 bases. Germline V gene lookup returns CDR1 SGHTA and CDR2 FQGNSA. This CDR3 is built from 15 residues. CDR3 sequence (DNA): TGTGCCAGCAGCTTTTTCCTAGCGGGGGGTAATGAGCAGTTCTTC. Encoded protein: CASSFFLAGGNEQFF.

CDR3 sequence (DNA): TGTGCCAGCTCACCTGGGGGACAGGGAATTGGCTACACCTTC. Protein sequence: CASSPGGQGIGYTF. J is TRBJ1-2 and V is TRBV18; 9 bases line up with TRBD1. CDR3 length equals 14 residues. V shed 3 bases, J shed 7 bases, and the junction held 6 bases outside the gene matches. Germline CDR1 reads KGHSH; CDR2 reads LQKENI.

The CDR3 reads CASSAFGLASDEQFF. CDR3 DNA: TGTGCCAGTAGTGCCTTCGGGCTAGCCTCCGATGAGCAGTTCTTC. The chain uses TRBV19 and TRBJ2-1; D possibly corresponds to TRBD2 (5 bases). V was shortened by 5 bases and J by 8 bases, with 19 bases between the two germline ends. The CDR3 has 15 amino acids. Germline lookup yields CDR1 LNHDA and CDR2 SQIVND (reference sequence). The full variable domain, completed using reference TRBV19 and TRBJ2-1, is DGGITQSPKYLFRKEGQNVTLSCEQNLNHDAMYWYRQDPGQGLRLIYYSQIVNDFQKGDIAEGYSVSREKKESFPLTVTSAQKNPTAFYLCASSAFGLASDEQFFGPGTRLTVL.

This chain joins TRBV10-3 and TRBJ2-3; TRBD1 is a possible D gene (5 bases). This CDR3 contains 16 residues. Looked up from germline, CDR1 is ENHRY and CDR2 is SYGVKD. Trimming pared 4 bases from V and 3 bases from J, leaving 17 bases between. Written as DNA, the CDR3 is TGTGCCATCAGTGGAAGATCAGGGATGTCTACAGATACGCAGTATTTT. It specifies CAISGRSGMSTDTQYF.

The DNA of the CDR3 is TGTGCCAGCAGTACAACAGGGACCGGCTACACCTTC. As protein: CASSTTGTGYTF. The chain links TRBV12-3 or TRBV12-4 to TRBJ1-2; TRBD1 might be the D (6 bases). This CDR3 has 12 residues. With 5 bases removed from V and 8 bases from J, the gap between germline ends came to 12 bases.

The V and J genes are TRBV4-2 and TRBJ2-5, with TRBD2 matching 9 bases. Germline trimming cut 3 bases from V and 5 bases from J; bases unmatched to any gene: 7. The CDR3 covers 15 residues. Germline lookup yields CDR1 LGHNA and CDR2 YNFKEQ. The CDR3 nucleotides are TGTGCCAGCAGCCAGTTTAGCGGGGGCGGGGAGACCCAGTACTTC. Translation: CASSQFSGGGETQYF.

The rearrangement joins TRBV7-9 to TRBJ1-1; 12 bases match TRBD1. From germline, CDR1 is SEHNR and CDR2 FQNEAQ (reference sequence). J lost 7 bases, V lost 7 bases, and 7 bases had no gene match. The CDR3 length is 14 residues. Written as DNA, the CDR3 is TGTGCCAGCACTTTGGGACAGGGGGCTTTTGAAGCTTTCTTT. Translated, it gives CASTLGQGAFEAFF.